These 10 T cell receptor beta chains were sequenced from one sample in a study of identical twins. TCRdb reanalysed the 5' RACE reads using MiXCR and keeps one entry per CDR3 protein. Of about 530,000 distinct CDR3 sequences in the sample, more than 20% are singletons; the top ten hold approximately 0.52%. The data were also submitted as part of a second study, on yellow fever vaccine responses in identical twins.

Specimen: CD4+ T cells sorted from blood. All receptors come from a woman aged 18-30 years in good health.

This clonotype was detected only a few times. The rearrangement uses TRBV10-3 and TRBJ2-1; D tentatively reads TRBD1 or TRBD2 (5 bases each). CDR1 and CDR2 (germline): ENHRY, SYGVKD. CDR3 length equals 11 residues. V dropped 4 bases and J dropped 9 bases, with 7 bases sitting between them. CDR3 amino acids: CAISVGVEQFF. CDR3 nucleotide sequence: TGTGCCATCAGTGTGGGGGTTGAGCAGTTCTTC.

This clonotype was counted only a few times. The rearrangement links TRBV10-3 to TRBJ1-2; 8 bases align to TRBD1. The length of the CDR3 is 13 residues. The germline V gene encodes CDR1 ENHRY and CDR2 SYGVKD. J gave up 6 bases and V 10 bases, and 10 bases lay outside the gene matches. This CDR3 is CATSQGASDGYTF. Here the CDR3 DNA reads TGTGCCACCTCCCAGGGGGCGTCGGATGGCTACACCTTC.

This clonotype was observed a few times. The CDR3, as DNA: TGTGCCAGCAGCGACCCCGGGGCGGACACCGGGGAGCTGTTTTTT. Protein sequence: CASSDPGADTGELFF. The V and J genes are TRBV4-2 and TRBJ2-2; D is perhaps TRBD1 or TRBD2 (5 bases each). Germline CDR1 and CDR2: LGHNA and YNFKEQ. The CDR3 spans 15 residues. The ends were cut back, 5 bases at V and 3 bases at J, with 13 bases in the middle.

The chain combines TRBV5-1 with TRBJ2-2; 11 bases line up with TRBD2. The V and J ends lost 5 bases and 4 bases, in that order; junction bases with no gene match: 4. The germline V gene has CDR1 SGHRS and CDR2 YFSETQ. The CDR3 is 15 residues long. CDR3 region: CASRRTSGSTGELFF. For the CDR3, the DNA is TGCGCCAGCAGACGAACTAGCGGGAGCACCGGGGAGCTGTTTTTT.

The chain joins TRBV5-5 to TRBJ2-4; 7 bases agree with TRBD1. This CDR3 has 16 amino acids. Per the germline V gene, CDR1 is SGHKS and CDR2 is YYEKEE (reference sequence). V was clipped by 4 bases and J by 1 base; unmatched bases: 8. This chain's CDR3 is CASSPLPGQAKNIQYF. The CDR3 nucleotides read TGTGCCAGCAGCCCCTTGCCGGGACAGGCCAAAAACATTCAGTACTTC.

The chain links TRBV5-1 to TRBJ2-1, with D tentatively TRBD1 (5 bases). Germline assignment: CDR1 SGHRS and CDR2 YFSETQ. V lost 4 bases and J lost 7, with 15 bases in between. This CDR3 is 14 amino acids long. The CDR3 DNA is TGCGCCAGCAGCACCGACAGCGCGATGAATGAGCAGTTCTTC. Translation: CASSTDSAMNEQFF.

This clonotype was picked up a small number of times. The rearrangement links TRBV29-1 to TRBJ2-7; no reliable D call. Trimming took off 7 bases at V and 2 bases at J, with 6 bases between the two ends. CDR3 size: 10 residues. Germline V CDR1 and CDR2: SQVTM, ANQGSEA. The CDR3 is CSAGPYEQYV. DNA for the CDR3: TGCAGCGCCGGCCCCTACGAGCAGTACGTC.

The table lists this clonotype with a few counts. V gene TRBV5-1 combines with J gene TRBJ2-2, with D possibly being TRBD1 (6 bases). CDR1 is SGHRS and CDR2 is YFSETQ in the germline V gene. This CDR3 is built from 14 residues. The V and J ends lost 3 bases and 7 bases respectively, with 13 bases between them. This CDR3 reads CASSSGTNNGELFF. Written as DNA, the CDR3 is TGCGCCAGCAGCTCCGGGACAAATAACGGGGAGCTGTTTTTT. Supplemented by reference TRBV5-1 and TRBJ2-2, the full variable domain reads KAGVTQTPRYLIKTRGQQVTLSCSPISGHRSVSWYQQTPGQGLQFLFEYFSETQRNKGNFPGRFSGRQFSNSRSEMNVSTLELGDSALYLCASSSGTNNGELFFGEGSRLTVL.

The chain joins TRBV5-1 to TRBJ2-5, with D tentatively TRBD1 (6 bases). There are 16 residues in the CDR3. Germline CDR1 is SGHRS and CDR2 is YFSETQ. Trimming took off 2 bases at V and 5 bases at J, with 19 bases between the two ends. The DNA for the CDR3 is TGCGCCAGCAGCTTCTCAAGCTTTCCCCAGGGGGAGACCCAGTACTTC. Its protein product is CASSFSSFPQGETQYF.

This clonotype was seen only a few times. The chain joins TRBV5-1 to TRBJ2-1; 12 positions agree with TRBD1. The trim removed 6 bases at V and 6 bases at J, leaving 7 bases unmatched. CDR3 length: 15 residues. Per germline, CDR1 SGHRS and CDR2 YFSETQ. CDR3 in DNA: TGCGCCAGCATTCACCGGGACAGGGGGCTCAATGAGCAGTTCTTC. As protein: CASIHRDRGLNEQFF.